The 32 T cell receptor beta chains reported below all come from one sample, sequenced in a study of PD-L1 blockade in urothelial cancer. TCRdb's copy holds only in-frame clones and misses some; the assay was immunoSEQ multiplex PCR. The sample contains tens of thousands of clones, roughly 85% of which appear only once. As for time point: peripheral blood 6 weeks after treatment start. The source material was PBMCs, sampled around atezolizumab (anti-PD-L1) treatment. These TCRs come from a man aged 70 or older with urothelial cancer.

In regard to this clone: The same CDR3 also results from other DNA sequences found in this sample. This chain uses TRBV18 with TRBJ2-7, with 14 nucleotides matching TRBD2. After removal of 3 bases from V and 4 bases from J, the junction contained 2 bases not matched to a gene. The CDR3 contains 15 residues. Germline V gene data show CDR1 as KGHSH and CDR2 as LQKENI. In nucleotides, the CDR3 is TGTGCCAGCTCACCGGGGACTAGCGGGAGTTACGAGCAGTACTTC. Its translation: CASSPGTSGSYEQYF.

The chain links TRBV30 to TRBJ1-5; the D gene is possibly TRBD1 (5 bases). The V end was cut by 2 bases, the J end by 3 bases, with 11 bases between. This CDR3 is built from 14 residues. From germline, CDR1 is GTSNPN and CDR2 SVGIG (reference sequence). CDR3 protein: CAWSRKGDNQPQHF. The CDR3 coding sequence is TGTGCCTGGAGTAGGAAAGGGGACAATCAGCCCCAGCATTTT.

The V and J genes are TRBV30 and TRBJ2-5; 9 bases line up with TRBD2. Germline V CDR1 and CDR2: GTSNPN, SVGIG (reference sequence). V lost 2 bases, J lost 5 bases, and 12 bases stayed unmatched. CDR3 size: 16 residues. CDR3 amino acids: CAWSRVSGSPDETQYF. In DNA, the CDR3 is TGTGCCTGGAGTAGGGTTAGCGGGAGCCCCGACGAGACCCAGTACTTC.

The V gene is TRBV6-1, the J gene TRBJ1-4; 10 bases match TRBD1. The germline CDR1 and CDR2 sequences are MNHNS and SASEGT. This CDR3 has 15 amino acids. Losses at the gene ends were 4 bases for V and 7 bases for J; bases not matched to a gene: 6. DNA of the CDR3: TGTGCCAGCAGTGGATGGACAGGGGGAGGTGAAAAACTGTTTTTT. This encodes CASSGWTGGGEKLFF.

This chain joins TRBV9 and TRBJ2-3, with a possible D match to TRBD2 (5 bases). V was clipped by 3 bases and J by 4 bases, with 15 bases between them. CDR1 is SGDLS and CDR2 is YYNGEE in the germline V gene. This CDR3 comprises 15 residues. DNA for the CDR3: TGTGCCAGCAGCGAAACTAGACGCGCGGCAGATACGCAGTATTTT. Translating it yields CASSETRRAADTQYF. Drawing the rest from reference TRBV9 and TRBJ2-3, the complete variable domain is DSGVTQTPKHLITATGQRVTLRCSPRSGDLSVYWYQQSLDQGLQFLIQYYNGEERAKGNILERFSAQQFPDLHSELNLSSLELGDSALYFCASSETRRAADTQYFGPGTRLTVL.

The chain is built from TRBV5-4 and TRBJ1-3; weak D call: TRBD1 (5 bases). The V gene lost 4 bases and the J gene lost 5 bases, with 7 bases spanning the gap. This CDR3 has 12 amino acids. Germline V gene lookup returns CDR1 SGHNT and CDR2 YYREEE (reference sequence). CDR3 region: CASSPDRNTIYF. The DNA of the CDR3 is TGTGCCAGCAGCCCGGACAGAAACACCATATATTTT.

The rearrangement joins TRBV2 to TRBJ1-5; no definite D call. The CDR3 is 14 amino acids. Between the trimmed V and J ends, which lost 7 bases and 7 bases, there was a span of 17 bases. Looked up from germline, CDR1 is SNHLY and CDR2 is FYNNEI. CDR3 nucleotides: TGTGCCAGCATGGCGGGGTTTGCGGGGCAGCCCCAGCATTTT. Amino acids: CASMAGFAGQPQHF.

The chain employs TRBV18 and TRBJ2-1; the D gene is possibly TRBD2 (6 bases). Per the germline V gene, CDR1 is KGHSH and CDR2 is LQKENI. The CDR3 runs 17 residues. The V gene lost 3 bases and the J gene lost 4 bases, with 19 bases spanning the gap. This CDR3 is CASSPYEGLPAYNEQFF. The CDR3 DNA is TGTGCCAGCTCACCTTATGAAGGACTACCCGCTTACAATGAGCAGTTCTTC.

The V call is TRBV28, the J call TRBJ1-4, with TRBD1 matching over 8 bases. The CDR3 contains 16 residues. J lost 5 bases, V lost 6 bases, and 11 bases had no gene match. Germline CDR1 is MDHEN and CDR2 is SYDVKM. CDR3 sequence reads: CASRRTGFNWNEKLFF. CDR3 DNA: TGTGCCAGCAGGAGGACAGGGTTCAATTGGAATGAAAAACTGTTTTTT.

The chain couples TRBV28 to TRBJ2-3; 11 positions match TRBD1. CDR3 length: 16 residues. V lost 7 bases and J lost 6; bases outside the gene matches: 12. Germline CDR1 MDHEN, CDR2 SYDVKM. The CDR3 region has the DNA TGTGCCAGCACCTCAGGCCGTGGGACAGGGGGGGATACGCAGTATTTT. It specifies CASTSGRGTGGDTQYF.

The CDR3 reads CASSPLAGEVYEQYF. For the CDR3, the DNA is TGTGCCAGCAGTCCCCTAGCGGGAGAAGTATACGAGCAGTACTTC. This sequence joins TRBV6-6 and TRBJ2-7, with 10 bases aligning to TRBD2. The trim removed 5 bases at V and 4 bases at J, leaving 8 bases unmatched. This CDR3 spans 15 amino acids. CDR1 MNHNY and CDR2 SVGAGI come from the germline V gene (reference sequence).

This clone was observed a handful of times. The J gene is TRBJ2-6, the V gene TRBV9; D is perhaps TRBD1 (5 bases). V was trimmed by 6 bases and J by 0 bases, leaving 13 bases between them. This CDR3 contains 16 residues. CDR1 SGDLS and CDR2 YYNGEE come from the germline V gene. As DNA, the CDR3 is TGTGCCAGCACCATGGGGCCGCTCTCTGGGGCCAACGTCCTGACTTTC. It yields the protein CASTMGPLSGANVLTF.

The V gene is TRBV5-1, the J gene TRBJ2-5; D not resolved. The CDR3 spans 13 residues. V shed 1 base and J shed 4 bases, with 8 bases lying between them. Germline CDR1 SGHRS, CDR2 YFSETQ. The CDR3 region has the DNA TGCGCCAGCAGCTTGTCGAGAATAGAGACCCAGTACTTC. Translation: CASSLSRIETQYF.

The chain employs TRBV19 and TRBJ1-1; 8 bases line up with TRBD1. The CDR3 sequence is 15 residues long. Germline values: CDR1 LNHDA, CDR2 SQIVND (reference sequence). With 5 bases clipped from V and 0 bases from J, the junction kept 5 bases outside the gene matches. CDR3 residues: CASSPRTGMNTEAFF. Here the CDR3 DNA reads TGTGCCAGTAGTCCCCGGACAGGGATGAACACTGAAGCTTTCTTT.

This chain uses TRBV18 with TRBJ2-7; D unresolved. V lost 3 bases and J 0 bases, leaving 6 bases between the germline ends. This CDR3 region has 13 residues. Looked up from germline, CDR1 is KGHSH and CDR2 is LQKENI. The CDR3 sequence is CASSPSSSYEQYF. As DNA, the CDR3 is TGTGCCAGCTCACCGTCTAGCTCCTACGAGCAGTACTTC.

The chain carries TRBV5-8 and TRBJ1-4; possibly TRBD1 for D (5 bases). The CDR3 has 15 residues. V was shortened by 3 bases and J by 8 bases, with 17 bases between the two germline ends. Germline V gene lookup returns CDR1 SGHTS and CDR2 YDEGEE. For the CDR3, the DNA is TGTGCCAGCAGCTCTTTTGGGACTGGACGCGAAAAACTGTTTTTT. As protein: CASSSFGTGREKLFF.

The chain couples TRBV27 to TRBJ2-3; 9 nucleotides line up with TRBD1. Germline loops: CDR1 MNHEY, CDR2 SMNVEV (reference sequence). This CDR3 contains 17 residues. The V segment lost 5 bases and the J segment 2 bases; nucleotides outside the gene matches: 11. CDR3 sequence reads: CASSPYRGQELTDTQYF. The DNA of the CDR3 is TGTGCCAGCAGTCCATACAGGGGGCAGGAGCTCACAGATACGCAGTATTTT.

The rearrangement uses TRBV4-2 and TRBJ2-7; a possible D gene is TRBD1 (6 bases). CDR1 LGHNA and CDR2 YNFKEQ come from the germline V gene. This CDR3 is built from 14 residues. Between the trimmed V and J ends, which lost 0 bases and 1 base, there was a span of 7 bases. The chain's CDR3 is CASSQDQGSYEQYF. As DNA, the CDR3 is TGTGCCAGCAGCCAAGATCAGGGGTCCTACGAGCAGTACTTC.

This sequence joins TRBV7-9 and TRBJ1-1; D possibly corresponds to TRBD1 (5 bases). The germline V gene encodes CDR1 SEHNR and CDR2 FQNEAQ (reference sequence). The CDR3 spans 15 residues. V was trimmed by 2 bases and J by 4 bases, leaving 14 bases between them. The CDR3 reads CASSLSGGSGTEAFF. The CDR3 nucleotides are TGTGCCAGCAGCTTAAGTGGGGGGTCGGGCACTGAAGCTTTCTTT. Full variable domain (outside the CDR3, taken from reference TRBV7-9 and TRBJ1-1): DTGVSQNPRHKITKRGQNVTFRCDPISEHNRLYWYRQTLGQGPEFLTYFQNEAQLEKSRLLSDRFSAERPKGSFSTLEIQRTEQGDSAMYLCASSLSGGSGTEAFFGQGTRLTVV.

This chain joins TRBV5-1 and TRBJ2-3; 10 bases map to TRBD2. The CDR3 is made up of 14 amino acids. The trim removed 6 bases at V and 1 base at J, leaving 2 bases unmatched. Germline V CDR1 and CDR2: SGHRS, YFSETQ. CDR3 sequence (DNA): TGCGCCAGCATCGGGACTAGCGGCACAGATACGCAGTATTTT. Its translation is CASIGTSGTDTQYF.

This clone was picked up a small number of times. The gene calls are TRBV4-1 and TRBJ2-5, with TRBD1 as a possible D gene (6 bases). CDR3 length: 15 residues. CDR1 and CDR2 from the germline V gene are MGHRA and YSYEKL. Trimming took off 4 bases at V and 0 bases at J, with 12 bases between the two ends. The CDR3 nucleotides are TGCGCCAGCAGCCTGACGGGGACATACCAAGAGACCCAGTACTTC. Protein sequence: CASSLTGTYQETQYF.

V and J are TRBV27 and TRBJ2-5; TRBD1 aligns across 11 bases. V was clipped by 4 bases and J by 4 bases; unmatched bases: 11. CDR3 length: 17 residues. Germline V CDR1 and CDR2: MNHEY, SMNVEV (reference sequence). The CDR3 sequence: CASSSYSGTGGGETQYF. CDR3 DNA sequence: TGTGCCAGCAGTTCCTACTCCGGGACAGGGGGAGGAGAGACCCAGTACTTC.

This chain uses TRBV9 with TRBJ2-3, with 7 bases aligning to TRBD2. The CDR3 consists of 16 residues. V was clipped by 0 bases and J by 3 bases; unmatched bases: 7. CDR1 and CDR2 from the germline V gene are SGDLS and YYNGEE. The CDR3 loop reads CASSVAPYGGTDTQYF. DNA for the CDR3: TGTGCCAGCAGCGTAGCACCATACGGGGGGACAGATACGCAGTATTTT.

The CDR3 nucleotides read TGTGCCAGCAGCCGGACTACCTACGAGCAGTACTTC. Translating gives CASSRTTYEQYF. The chain links TRBV7-9 to TRBJ2-7, with D possibly matching TRBD2 (6 bases). Per the germline V gene, CDR1 is SEHNR and CDR2 is FQNEAQ (reference sequence). Trimming shortened V by 5 bases and J by 2 bases, and 7 bases separated the two germline ends. This CDR3 has 12 amino acids.

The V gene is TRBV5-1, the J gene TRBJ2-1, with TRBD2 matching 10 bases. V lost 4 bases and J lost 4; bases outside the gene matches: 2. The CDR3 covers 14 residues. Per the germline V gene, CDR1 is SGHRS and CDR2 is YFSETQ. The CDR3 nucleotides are TGCGCCAGCAGCGCTAGCGGGAGATACAATGAGCAGTTCTTC. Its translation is CASSASGRYNEQFF.

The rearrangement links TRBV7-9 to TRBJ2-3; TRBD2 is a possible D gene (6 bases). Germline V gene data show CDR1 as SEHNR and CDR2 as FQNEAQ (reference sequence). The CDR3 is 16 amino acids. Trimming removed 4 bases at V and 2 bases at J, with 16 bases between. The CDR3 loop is CASSSLGGTPTDTQYF. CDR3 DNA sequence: TGTGCCAGCAGCTCCTTGGGCGGGACTCCCACAGATACGCAGTATTTT.

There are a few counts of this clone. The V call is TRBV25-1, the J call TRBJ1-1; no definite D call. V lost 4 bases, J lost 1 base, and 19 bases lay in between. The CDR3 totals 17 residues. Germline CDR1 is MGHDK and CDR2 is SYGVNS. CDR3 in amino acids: CASSADYIRARNTEAFF. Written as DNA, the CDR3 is TGTGCCAGCAGTGCCGACTACATTAGGGCCAGGAACACTGAAGCTTTCTTT.

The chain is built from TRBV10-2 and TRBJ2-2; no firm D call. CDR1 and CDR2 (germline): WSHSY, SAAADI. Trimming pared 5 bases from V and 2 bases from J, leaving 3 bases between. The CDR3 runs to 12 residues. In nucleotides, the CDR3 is TGCGCCAGCAGTCAAAACACCGGGGAGCTGTTTTTT. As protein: CASSQNTGELFF.

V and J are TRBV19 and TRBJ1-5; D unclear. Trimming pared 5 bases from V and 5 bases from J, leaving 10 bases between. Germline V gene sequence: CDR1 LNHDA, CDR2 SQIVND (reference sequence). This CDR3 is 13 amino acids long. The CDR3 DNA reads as TGTGCCAGTAGTGGGCAGATCGATCAGCCCCAGCATTTT. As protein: CASSGQIDQPQHF. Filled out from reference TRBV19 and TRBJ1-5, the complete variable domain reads DGGITQSPKYLFRKEGQNVTLSCEQNLNHDAMYWYRQDPGQGLRLIYYSQIVNDFQKGDIAEGYSVSREKKESFPLTVTSAQKNPTAFYLCASSGQIDQPQHFGDGTRLSIL.

CDR3 sequence reads: CASSLIRGSTEAFF. The CDR3 bases are TGTGCCAGCAGTTTAATAAGGGGTTCGACTGAAGCTTTCTTT. The chain employs TRBV27 and TRBJ1-1, with TRBD1 as a possible D gene (5 bases). The CDR3 runs to 14 residues. The germline V gene has CDR1 MNHEY and CDR2 SMNVEV (reference sequence). V gave up 2 bases and J gave up 5 bases, with 12 bases separating them.

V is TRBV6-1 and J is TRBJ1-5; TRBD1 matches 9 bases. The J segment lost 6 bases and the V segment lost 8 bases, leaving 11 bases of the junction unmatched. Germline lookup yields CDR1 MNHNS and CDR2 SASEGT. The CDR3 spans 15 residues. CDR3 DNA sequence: TGTGCCAGCGGGGGAAACACAGGGGGCCGTCAGCCCCAGCATTTT. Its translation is CASGGNTGGRQPQHF.

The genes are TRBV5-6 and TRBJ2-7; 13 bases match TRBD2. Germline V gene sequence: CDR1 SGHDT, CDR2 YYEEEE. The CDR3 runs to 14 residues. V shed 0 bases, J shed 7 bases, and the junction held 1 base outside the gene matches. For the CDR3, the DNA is TGTGCCAGCAGCTTGGTACTAGCGGGAGGGGAGCAGTACTTC. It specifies CASSLVLAGGEQYF.